One sample yielded the 7 T cell receptor beta chains listed below, sequenced in a study of regulatory T cells in long-lasting Graves disease. Building the TCR beta libraries relied on iRepertoire HTBI primers, and CDR3 regions underwent Arm-PCR. Using its own MiXCR run on the multiplex PCR reads, TCRdb lists one record per CDR3 protein. The sample contains roughly 560,000 distinct CDR3 sequences, approximately 12% of which appear only once. Time point of the sample: newly diagnosed GD, antithyroid drugs for less than 3 months. The authors made the TCR library using RNA they extracted from PBMCs. The same sample was also studied in work on T cells in Graves' hyperthyroidism and ophthalmopathy.

This sample comprised peripheral blood mononuclear cells (PBMCs), obtained at new diagnosis, from a patient treated with antithyroid drugs. The receptors stem from a woman between 25 and 40 years old with Graves disease.

This clonotype was counted many times. This rearrangement joins TRBV28 to TRBJ2-1, with TRBD2 matching 9 bases. The germline CDR1 and CDR2 sequences are MDHEN and SYDVKM. The junction had 4 bases not matched to a gene; V was cut back by 10 bases and J by 3 bases. The CDR3 has 13 amino acids. Written as DNA, the CDR3 is TGTGCCATAAGGACTAGCGACTACAATGAGCAGTTCTTC. It is translated as CAIRTSDYNEQFF.

Ten or more counts support this clonotype. This sequence joins TRBV7-2 and TRBJ1-6; D not certain. This CDR3 comprises 14 residues. V lost 9 bases and J lost 8, with 17 bases in between. CDR1 and CDR2 (germline): SGHTA, FQGNSA. The CDR3 reads CARHPAPEDSPLHF. DNA of the CDR3: TGTGCCAGACACCCTGCGCCAGAAGATTCACCCCTCCACTTT.

This clonotype occurred many times. The chain employs TRBV7-9 and TRBJ2-7, with 7 nucleotides matching TRBD1. Germline V gene data show CDR1 as SEHNR and CDR2 as FQNEAQ (reference sequence). V shed 3 bases, J shed 3 bases, and the junction held 5 bases outside the gene matches. CDR3 size: 14 residues. The CDR3 here is CASSFTGVDYEQYF. The CDR3 bases are TGTGCCAGCAGCTTTACAGGGGTAGACTACGAGCAGTACTTC.

V gene TRBV5-1 combines with J gene TRBJ2-3; TRBD2 matches 11 bases. Losses at the gene ends were 8 bases for V and 4 bases for J; bases not matched to a gene: 9. The germline V gene encodes CDR1 SGHRS and CDR2 YFSETQ. This CDR3 contains 15 residues. CDR3 in DNA: TGCGCCAGTGATGTAGCGGGAGGGCCCGCAGATACGCAGTATTTT. Translated: CASDVAGGPADTQYF.

This clonotype was seen only a few times. The chain uses TRBV25-1 and TRBJ2-1; TRBD2 agrees at 11 bases. The V segment lost 2 bases and the J segment 5 bases; nucleotides outside the gene matches: 2. The germline gives CDR1 MGHDK, CDR2 SYGVNS. The CDR3 has 15 residues. In DNA, the CDR3 is TGTGCCAGCAGTGAACTAGCGGGAGGAGACAATGAGCAGTTCTTC. Residues: CASSELAGGDNEQFF.

In its sample, this clonotype was seen a few times. The V call is TRBV14, the J call TRBJ2-2, with a tentative D call TRBD1 (6 bases). Looked up from germline, CDR1 is SGHDN and CDR2 is FVKESK. Trimming left V 4 bases short and J 3 bases short, with 12 bases between. This CDR3 comprises 15 residues. Written as DNA, the CDR3 is TGTGCCAGCAGCCTCGACAGGATTTACACCGGGGAGCTGTTTTTT. Its protein product is CASSLDRIYTGELFF.

This clonotype was found many times. J is TRBJ2-5 and V is TRBV11-2; tentative D call: TRBD2 (5 bases). Germline loops: CDR1 SGHAT, CDR2 FQNNGV. The ends were cut back, 6 bases at V and 4 bases at J, with 15 bases in the middle. CDR3 length: 14 residues. The CDR3 region has the DNA TGTGCCAGCAGTGGACCCGGGATCAGAGAGACCCAGTACTTC. It codes for CASSGPGIRETQYF.